The clone carrying this T cell receptor beta chain was seen only a few times. This record belongs to a study of blood T cell repertoires in COVID-19. Study-level information: T cells, B-cell-depleted T cells, or PBMCs provided the cDNA or gDNA that served as material.

As handled by the study authors: Counts of nucleated cells, estimated from reference gene primer amplification, were obtained. Repertoires were generated with immunoSEQ multiplex PCR, while TCRdb's copy carries only in-frame clones and drops some. The V and J calls and the clone size are those of that table, but D and trimming were determined from the DNA. Of approximately 210,000 clones listed, approximately 90% were seen once; the top ten hold around 2%. The CDR3 has 15 amino acids. V was cut by 0 bases and J by 1 base, with 9 bases left in between. Germline assignment: CDR1 LGHDT and CDR2 YNNKEL (reference sequence).

The source material was peripheral blood. This clonotype was sampled from a man aged 25-45 years who had recovered from COVID-19. The genes are TRBV3-1 (or the pseudogene TRBV3-2) and TRBJ2-5, with unresolved D. The CDR3 nucleotides read TGTGCCAGCAGCCAAGATTTCCTTTTCCAAGAGACCCAGTACTTC. Protein product: CASSQDFLFQETQYF.